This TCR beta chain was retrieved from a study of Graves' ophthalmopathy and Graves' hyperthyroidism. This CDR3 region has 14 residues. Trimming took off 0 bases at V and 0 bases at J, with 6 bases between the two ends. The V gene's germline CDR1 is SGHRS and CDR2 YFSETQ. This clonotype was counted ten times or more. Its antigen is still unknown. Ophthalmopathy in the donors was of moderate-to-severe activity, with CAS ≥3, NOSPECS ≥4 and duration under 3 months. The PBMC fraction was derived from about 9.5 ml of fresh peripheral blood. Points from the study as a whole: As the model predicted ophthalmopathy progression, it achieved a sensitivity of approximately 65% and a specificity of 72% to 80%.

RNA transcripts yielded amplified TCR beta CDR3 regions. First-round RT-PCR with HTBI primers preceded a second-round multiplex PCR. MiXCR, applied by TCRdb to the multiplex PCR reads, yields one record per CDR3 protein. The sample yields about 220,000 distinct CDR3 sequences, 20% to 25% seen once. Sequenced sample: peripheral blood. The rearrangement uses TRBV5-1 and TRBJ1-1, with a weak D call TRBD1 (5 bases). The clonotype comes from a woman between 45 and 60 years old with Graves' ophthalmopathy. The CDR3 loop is CASSLGDLNTEAFF. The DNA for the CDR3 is TGCGCCAGCAGCTTGGGGGACCTGAACACTGAAGCTTTCTTT.